Following are 30 T cell receptor beta chains from one sample sequenced in a study of T-cell reconstitution after alpha-beta-depleted transplantation in children. Unique molecular identifiers were incorporated into the prepared TCRbeta library. Each CDR3 protein is one row after TCRdb ran MiXCR on the PCR reads. The sample consists of about 600,000 distinct CDR3 sequences, 10% of them appearing once. The material sequenced was PBMCs from the stem cell graft donor, taken from the stem cell graft. These receptors originate from a human donor who donated a stem cell graft to a child with acute myeloid leukemia.

This clonotype was recorded at least ten times. This chain uses TRBV27 with TRBJ2-3, with D tentatively TRBD1 (6 bases). Germline V gene sequence: CDR1 MNHEY, CDR2 SMNVEV (reference sequence). This CDR3 is 14 amino acids long. The V end was cut by 7 bases, the J end by 1 base, with 12 bases between. CDR3 residues: CASTRGSGTDTQYF. Here the CDR3 DNA reads TGTGCCAGCACCAGGGGTAGCGGCACAGATACGCAGTATTTT.

This clonotype showed up just a few times. The chain is built from TRBV6-5 and TRBJ2-1; TRBD1 might be the D (6 bases). The V end lost 4 bases, the J end lost 2 bases, and 12 bases lay between the germline ends. The CDR3 length is 15 residues. Germline V gene sequence: CDR1 MNHEY, CDR2 SVGAGI. The CDR3 DNA is TGTGCCAGCAGTTTAGTCCGGGACACCTACAATGAGCAGTTCTTC. Amino acids: CASSLVRDTYNEQFF.

V is TRBV5-6 and J is TRBJ2-1; D perhaps matches TRBD1 (5 bases). V lost 0 bases, J lost 4 bases, and 14 bases lay in between. Germline V gene lookup returns CDR1 SGHDT and CDR2 YYEEEE. The CDR3 totals 16 residues. CDR3 bases: TGTGCCAGCAGCTTGGAAGGGGTGTCAGGATACAATGAGCAGTTCTTC. Translated, it gives CASSLEGVSGYNEQFF.

The V and J genes are TRBV30 and TRBJ1-6, with a tentative D call TRBD1 (5 bases). Trimming pared 3 bases from V and 7 bases from J, leaving 10 bases between. In germline, CDR1 is GTSNPN, CDR2 SVGIG (reference sequence). The CDR3 consists of 13 residues. Here the CDR3 reads CAWRAGGNSPLHF. The CDR3 DNA reads as TGTGCCTGGAGGGCTGGGGGGAATTCACCCCTCCACTTT.

This clonotype was seen a handful of times. The genes are TRBV20-1 and TRBJ1-1; tentatively, D is TRBD1 (5 bases). CDR1 is DFQATT, CDR2 SNEGSKA, per germline (reference sequence). The CDR3 loop spans 15 amino acids. V lost 3 bases, J lost 0 bases, and 14 bases lay in between. The CDR3 region is CSASSGAKMNTEAFF. DNA of the CDR3: TGCAGTGCTAGCTCCGGGGCCAAGATGAACACTGAAGCTTTCTTT.

The V call is TRBV6-1, the J call TRBJ2-1; TRBD2 matches 8 bases. Germline CDR1 is MNHNS and CDR2 is SASEGT. With 5 bases clipped from V and 5 bases from J, the junction kept 8 bases outside the gene matches. CDR3 length: 15 residues. The CDR3 is CASSPRGEAHNEQFF. CDR3 DNA sequence: TGTGCCAGCAGTCCGCGGGGGGAGGCCCACAATGAGCAGTTCTTC.

For this clonotype: An end of the junction differs from the germline gene, which may be a read error. This chain connects TRBV4-3 to TRBJ2-7, with 10 bases that match TRBD2. Germline lookup yields CDR1 LGHNA and CDR2 YSLEER. CDR3 length: 15 amino acids. This CDR3 reads CASSRGLADSDEQYF. DNA for the CDR3: TGCGCCAGCAGCCGCGGACTAGCGGACTCCGACGAGCAGTACTTC.

This clonotype was observed a few times. One end of the junction fails to match germline, which may point to a read error. The V and J genes are TRBV10-3 and TRBJ2-5, with D uncertain. Germline V gene lookup returns CDR1 ENHRY and CDR2 SYGVKD. The CDR3 totals 12 residues. CDR3 sequence (DNA): TGTGCCATCAGTGACGACACAGAGGCCCAGTACTTC. Protein: CAISDDTEAQYF.

In this sample, this clonotype turned up a few times. The chain employs TRBV7-3 and TRBJ2-2, with a tentative D call TRBD1 (6 bases). The CDR3 is 15 amino acids. From germline, CDR1 is SGHTA and CDR2 FQGTGA. The V gene lost 5 bases and the J gene lost 1 base, with 11 bases spanning the gap. The CDR3 spells CASSKIGGNTGELFF. The CDR3 nucleotides read TGTGCCAGCAGCAAGATAGGGGGGAACACCGGGGAGCTGTTTTTT.

V usage is TRBV29-1 and J usage is TRBJ2-7, with TRBD2 matching 7 bases. Unmatched junction bases numbered 5, after V lost 0 bases and J lost 0 bases. CDR3 size: 15 residues. Germline V gene sequence: CDR1 SQVTM, CDR2 ANQGSEA. CDR3 bases: TGCAGCGTTGAAGATCGAATAGCGGGCTCCTACGAGCAGTACTTC. Protein product: CSVEDRIAGSYEQYF.

Points on this clonotype: A much larger clone sits a single nucleotide away, making a read error possible. The chain combines TRBV3-1 with TRBJ1-1; D is uncertain. From germline, CDR1 is LGHDT and CDR2 YNNKEL (reference sequence). Between the trimmed V and J ends, which lost 8 bases and 0 bases, there was a span of 7 bases. This CDR3 region has 12 residues. In DNA, the CDR3 is TGTGCCAGCTGTTCCCTGAACACTGAAGCTTTCTTT. As protein: CASCSLNTEAFF.

This chain joins TRBV4-3 and TRBJ1-3; tentatively, D is TRBD1 (6 bases). This CDR3 comprises 15 residues. Trimming took 6 bases from V and 3 from J, leaving 15 bases between them. CDR1 and CDR2 from the germline V gene are LGHNA and YSLEER. CDR3 residues: CASREGQSGGNTIYF. The CDR3 DNA sequence: TGCGCCAGCAGAGAAGGACAGAGCGGTGGAAACACCATATATTTT.

This clonotype has a count of ten or more. The chain recombines TRBV12-3 or TRBV12-4 with TRBJ2-3; D is perhaps TRBD1 or TRBD2 (5 bases each). The CDR3 runs 15 residues. The V end was cut by 6 bases, the J end by 5 bases, with 18 bases between. The CDR3 DNA reads TGTGCCAGCAGCCCCCTAGGGACCCGGATAGATACGCAGTATTTT. It encodes CASSPLGTRIDTQYF.

This clonotype was seen more than once but under ten times. The chain uses TRBV29-1 and TRBJ1-1; D perhaps matches TRBD1 (5 bases). The CDR3 has 12 residues. V was cut by 7 bases and J by 0 bases, with 9 bases left in between. In germline, CDR1 is SQVTM, CDR2 ANQGSEA. The DNA for the CDR3 is TGCAGCGCCCAGGGTGTGAACACTGAAGCTTTCTTT. Translated, it gives CSAQGVNTEAFF.

The rearrangement links TRBV6-2 or TRBV6-3 to TRBJ2-3; 9 nucleotides agree with TRBD2. Germline V gene data show CDR1 as MNHEY and CDR2 as SVGEGT. This CDR3 region has 16 residues. The trim removed 6 bases at V and 6 bases at J, leaving 13 bases unmatched. CDR3 amino acids: CASSPEGLALEDTQYF. The CDR3 nucleotides are TGTGCCAGCAGCCCAGAGGGACTAGCCTTAGAGGATACGCAGTATTTT.

The chain is built from TRBV27 and TRBJ2-5; 9 bases match TRBD2. V was pared by 5 bases and J by 4 bases, with 11 bases of the junction left unmatched. Germline V gene lookup returns CDR1 MNHEY and CDR2 SMNVEV (reference sequence). The CDR3 sequence is 16 residues long. The CDR3 sequence is CASSAISGSWGETQYF. The CDR3 DNA sequence: TGTGCCAGCAGTGCCATTAGCGGGAGTTGGGGAGAGACCCAGTACTTC.

V gene TRBV20-1 combines with J gene TRBJ1-5, with no clear D. Deletions cut 5 bases from V and 0 bases from J, with 8 bases between. The CDR3 is 13 residues long. Germline assignment: CDR1 DFQATT and CDR2 SNEGSKA (reference sequence). As DNA, the CDR3 is TGCAGTGCTGAGGGCGATAGCAATCAGCCCCAGCATTTT. As protein: CSAEGDSNQPQHF.

This clonotype was observed at least ten times. V usage is TRBV9 and J usage is TRBJ2-3; D possibly corresponds to TRBD1 (6 bases). Germline CDR1 reads SGDLS; CDR2 reads YYNGEE. The ends were cut back, 0 bases at V and 4 bases at J, with 9 bases in the middle. This CDR3 has 14 residues. In DNA, the CDR3 is TGTGCCAGCAGCGTAGGGACAGAACCAGATACGCAGTATTTT. This gives the protein CASSVGTEPDTQYF.

This clonotype was found a few times. The chain carries TRBV3-1 and TRBJ2-3, with 12 positions matching TRBD2. In germline, CDR1 is LGHDT, CDR2 YNNKEL (reference sequence). V dropped 0 bases and J dropped 1; count of bases not matched to a gene: 14. The CDR3 runs 21 residues. The CDR3 coding sequence is TGTGCCAGCAGCCAAGATCGGGCTAGCGGGAGGGCCGTATGGGGCACAGATACGCAGTATTTT. Translating it yields CASSQDRASGRAVWGTDTQYF.

This clonotype was counted only a few times. The gene calls are TRBV29-1 and TRBJ2-7; D gene uncertain. V was cut by 5 bases and J by 0 bases, with 17 bases left in between. The CDR3 consists of 15 residues. CDR1 and CDR2 (germline): SQVTM, ANQGSEA. CDR3 amino acids: CSVPVPSRSSYEQYF. The CDR3 DNA is TGCAGCGTTCCCGTACCCAGCCGGAGCTCCTACGAGCAGTACTTC.

This rearrangement joins TRBV20-1 to TRBJ1-4; D unresolved. The CDR3 contains 14 residues. V lost 6 bases to trimming and J lost 8 bases, with 19 bases between them. The germline V gene encodes CDR1 DFQATT and CDR2 SNEGSKA (reference sequence). The CDR3 DNA follows: TGCAGTGCCCGACCGACATCCGTTGGGGAAAAACTGTTTTTT. Translated: CSARPTSVGEKLFF.

CDR3 in DNA: TGTGCCAGCTCACCCCTTCCCTTTGCGAGCGGGGATTCCTACGAGCAGTACTTC. This sequence encodes CASSPLPFASGDSYEQYF. V and J are TRBV18 and TRBJ2-7; 7 positions match TRBD2. The germline V gene has CDR1 KGHSH and CDR2 LQKENI. V shed 3 bases and J 1 base; nucleotides not matched to a gene: 15. The CDR3 is made up of 18 amino acids.

J is TRBJ2-1 and V is TRBV12-3 or TRBV12-4; TRBD1 is a possible D gene (5 bases). The CDR3 consists of 15 residues. The V and J ends lost 7 bases and 5 bases respectively, with 18 bases between them. CDR3 coding DNA: TGTGCCAGCACTTCAATGGGAAGGGGTAACAATGAGCAGTTCTTC. This gives the protein CASTSMGRGNNEQFF.

This clonotype was observed a handful of times. Here the CDR3 DNA reads TGTGCCAGCTCACCGGCTAGCGGGAGGTCCTACGAGCAGTACTTC. This encodes CASSPASGRSYEQYF. The J gene is TRBJ2-7, the V gene TRBV18; TRBD2 agrees at 11 bases. Trimming took 3 bases from V and 1 from J; bases not matched to a gene: 2. There are 15 residues in the CDR3. Germline V gene lookup returns CDR1 KGHSH and CDR2 LQKENI.

This sequence joins TRBV9 and TRBJ2-1, with 8 bases lining up with TRBD2. This CDR3 spans 16 amino acids. Losses at the gene ends were 4 bases for V and 8 bases for J; bases not matched to a gene: 14. Per germline, CDR1 SGDLS and CDR2 YYNGEE. This CDR3 is CASSPRGTSLGYEQFF. The CDR3 coding sequence is TGTGCCAGCAGCCCCCGGGGGACTAGTTTAGGTTATGAGCAGTTCTTC.

This clonotype has a count of ten or more. The V call is TRBV24-1, the J call TRBJ2-2; no reliable D call. The CDR3 is made up of 12 amino acids. The V gene lost 4 bases and the J gene lost 8 bases, with 7 bases spanning the gap. Germline V lookup: CDR1 KGHDR, CDR2 SFDVKD. The CDR3 nucleotides are TGTGCCACCAGTGACCCAAAGGGGGAGCTGTTTTTT. Residues: CATSDPKGELFF.

In its sample, this clonotype was seen a few times. The V and J genes are TRBV20-1 and TRBJ2-7; D is ambiguous. This CDR3 comprises 15 residues. Trimming shortened V by 3 bases and J by 1 base, and 16 bases separated the two germline ends. Per the germline V gene, CDR1 is DFQATT and CDR2 is SNEGSKA (reference sequence). The CDR3 here is CSARDARLDSYEQYF. CDR3 bases: TGCAGTGCTAGGGATGCCCGGTTGGATTCCTACGAGCAGTACTTC.

The chain joins TRBV20-1 to TRBJ1-1, with D tentatively TRBD1 (5 bases). Trimming removed 0 bases from V and 8 bases from J, with 13 bases in between. There are 13 residues in the CDR3. Germline V gene lookup returns CDR1 DFQATT and CDR2 SNEGSKA (reference sequence). CDR3 protein: CSARDRRRGEAFF. The CDR3 bases are TGCAGTGCTAGAGATCGTAGGAGGGGCGAAGCTTTCTTT.

The sample holds many counts of this clonotype. The rearrangement joins TRBV20-1 to TRBJ1-6; no clear D gene. This CDR3 is 16 amino acids long. V lost 2 bases to trimming and J lost 7 bases, with 18 bases between them. The germline gives CDR1 DFQATT, CDR2 SNEGSKA (reference sequence). In nucleotides, the CDR3 is TGCAGTGCTAGATTCTGGGGAGATATGGGCAATTCACCCCTCCACTTT. Its translation is CSARFWGDMGNSPLHF.

At least ten counts were recorded for this clonotype. The rearrangement links TRBV20-1 to TRBJ2-7, with D maybe TRBD1 (6 bases). V lost 5 bases and J 3 bases, leaving 17 bases between the germline ends. The CDR3 is made up of 14 amino acids. In germline, CDR1 is DFQATT, CDR2 SNEGSKA (reference sequence). Written as DNA, the CDR3 is TGCAGTGCTCCAGGGGAATCGGGTTACTACGAGCAGTACTTC. Translated, it gives CSAPGESGYYEQYF.